Listed below are T cell receptor beta chains from one sample, sequenced in a study of OX40 agonist ivuxolimab in advanced cancers. TCRdb's table, derived via immunoSEQ multiplex PCR, lists solely in-frame clones and lacks some. The sample shows about 58,000 clones, 80% to 90% of them seen only once. Sequencing was performed on CD4+ or CD8+ T cells sorted from blood, taken in a trial of the OX40 agonist ivuxolimab. These receptors came from an adult with an advanced solid tumor such as melanoma, head and neck, liver or kidney cancer. Both conserved end residues are trimmed from each CDR3. A D gene is named only where the DNA matches it firmly.

D gene,V gene,J gene,CDR3 protein
TRBD2,TRBV5-6,TRBJ2-7,ASSGGLAGGRYEQY
.,TRBV21-1,TRBJ1-1,ASSKAGEGPTEAF
.,TRBV29-1,TRBJ2-3,SVDKGLDTDTQY
.,TRBV20-1,TRBJ2-5,SAGQQETQY
TRBD2,TRBV6-1,TRBJ2-1,ASSEAATSGRDNEQF
.,TRBV30,TRBJ2-1,AWSDASWQF
TRBD2,TRBV5-1,TRBJ2-7,ASSPRVAGGYEQY
.,TRBV27,TRBJ2-7,ASTYNAYEQY
TRBD1,TRBV5-4,TRBJ2-7,ASRKGQGSWNEQY
.,TRBV19,TRBJ1-5,ASNQPHRKNQPQH
TRBD2,TRBV27,TRBJ2-3,ASSFLRTSGPDTQY
TRBD1,TRBV6-6,TRBJ2-1,ASSFFQGAGQF
.,TRBV7-2,TRBJ1-5,ASSFHQSNQPQH
.,TRBV7-3,TRBJ2-1,ASSLFGGASNEQF
.,TRBV27,TRBJ2-2,ASSLNTGELF
.,TRBV7-3,TRBJ1-4,ASSRATGEKLF
TRBD1,TRBV5-6,TRBJ1-5,ASSLSGGDQPQH
.,TRBV15,TRBJ2-3,ATSRPSGTGGTDTQY
.,TRBV12-1,TRBJ1-2,ASSTGDRGYGYT
.,TRBV7-6,TRBJ1-1,ASSSGREAF
TRBD2,TRBV10-3,TRBJ2-1,AIRVRGLEGGDEQF
TRBD2,TRBV2,TRBJ2-5,ASRNRLAGQETQY
TRBD1,TRBV5-1,TRBJ1-1,ASSTSGGQDEAF
TRBD1,TRBV9,TRBJ1-2,ASSYLGTVANYGYT
.,TRBV5-4,TRBJ1-3,ASSKGQISGNTIY
.,TRBV5-1,TRBJ2-6,ASSPDTGSGANVLT
.,TRBV5-1,TRBJ2-3,ASRDQGSSTDTQY
.,TRBV5-1,TRBJ1-4,ASSQGQNEKLF
.,TRBV4-2,TRBJ1-4,ASSLGGSTNEKLF
.,TRBV11-2,TRBJ2-2,ASSFRGSDTGELF
TRBD1,TRBV7-9,TRBJ2-1,ASSLIQGAYNEQF
TRBD1,TRBV10-3,TRBJ1-5,AISERTGDQPQH
.,TRBV7-2,TRBJ1-1,ASSSEGRTRWTEAF
TRBD1,TRBV5-1,TRBJ1-4,ASSADTGVFNEKLF
TRBD2,TRBV4-2,TRBJ2-5,ASSQGGAGDLETQY
.,TRBV6-5,TRBJ2-3,ASSYRGALDTQY
TRBD2,TRBV7-7,TRBJ2-1,ASSTAGGNEQF
.,TRBV11-2,TRBJ2-2,ASSLNPNTGELF
.,TRBV4-2,TRBJ2-5,ASSQDMTEETQY
TRBD2,TRBV18,TRBJ2-1,ASSFSGISYNEQF
.,TRBV9,TRBJ2-2,ASSVDLRSNTGELF
.,TRBV14,TRBJ2-7,ASSGWQYEQY
.,TRBV7-7,TRBJ2-2,ASSARASANTGELF
TRBD2,TRBV30,TRBJ2-5,AWSRLAAQETQY
.,TRBV11-3,TRBJ1-1,ASSFTQGGTEAF
TRBD1,TRBV5-1,TRBJ2-4,ASSEGQAWKNIQY
.,TRBV15,TRBJ1-4,ATSWMSGEKLF
.,TRBV7-9,TRBJ2-5,ASSFPGRTPTQY
TRBD2,TRBV10-2,TRBJ2-1,ASSESTVTSGSIRNEQF
TRBD1,TRBV4-1,TRBJ2-3,ASSHTGTGQTDTQY
TRBD1,TRBV6-6,TRBJ2-3,ASSYTGQTTDTQY
.,TRBV6-5,TRBJ1-3,ASKQGQASGNTIY
.,TRBV4-2,TRBJ2-1,ASSQDRDDEQF
TRBD1,TRBV5-6,TRBJ2-7,ASSVTGQRNEQY
.,TRBV9,TRBJ1-1,ASSVGIGMVNTEAF
.,TRBV7-9,TRBJ1-2,ASSLAGADYGYT
TRBD2,TRBV6-1,TRBJ2-7,ASSEKTSGSSEQY